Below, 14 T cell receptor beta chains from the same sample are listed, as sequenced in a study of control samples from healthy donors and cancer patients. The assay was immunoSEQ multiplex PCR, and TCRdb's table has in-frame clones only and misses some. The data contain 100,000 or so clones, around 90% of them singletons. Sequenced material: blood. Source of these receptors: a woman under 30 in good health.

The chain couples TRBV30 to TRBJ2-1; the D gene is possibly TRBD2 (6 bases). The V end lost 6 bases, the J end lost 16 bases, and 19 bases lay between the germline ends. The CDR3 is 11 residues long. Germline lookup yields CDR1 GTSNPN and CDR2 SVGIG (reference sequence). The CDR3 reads CACLSRRDIFF. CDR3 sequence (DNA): TGTGCCTGCCTTTCCCGGCGGGATATCTTCTTC.

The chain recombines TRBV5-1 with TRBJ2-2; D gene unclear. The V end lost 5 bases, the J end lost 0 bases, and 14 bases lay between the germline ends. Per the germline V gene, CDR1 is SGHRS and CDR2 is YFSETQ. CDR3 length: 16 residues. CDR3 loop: CASSPFLGANTGELFF. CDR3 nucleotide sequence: TGCGCCAGCAGTCCTTTTTTAGGAGCGAACACCGGGGAGCTGTTTTTT.

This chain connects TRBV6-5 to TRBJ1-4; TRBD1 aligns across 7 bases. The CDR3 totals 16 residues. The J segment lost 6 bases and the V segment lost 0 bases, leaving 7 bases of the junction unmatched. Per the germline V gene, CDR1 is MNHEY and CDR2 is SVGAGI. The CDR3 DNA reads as TGTGCCAGCAGTTACTCGACAGGGTCGTCGTATGAAAAACTGTTTTTT. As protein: CASSYSTGSSYEKLFF.

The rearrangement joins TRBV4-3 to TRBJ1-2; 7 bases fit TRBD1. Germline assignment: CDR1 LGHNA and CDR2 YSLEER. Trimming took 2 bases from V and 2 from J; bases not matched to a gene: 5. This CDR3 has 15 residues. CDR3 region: CASSQTGTANYGYTF. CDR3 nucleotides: TGCGCCAGCAGCCAAACCGGGACAGCGAACTATGGCTACACCTTC.

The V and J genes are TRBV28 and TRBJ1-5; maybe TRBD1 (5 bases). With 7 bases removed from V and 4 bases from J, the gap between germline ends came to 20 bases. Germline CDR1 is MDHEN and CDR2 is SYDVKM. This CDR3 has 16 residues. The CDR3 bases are TGTGCCAGCATCCCCCTTGGACACCCTGGGAATCAGCCCCAGCATTTT. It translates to CASIPLGHPGNQPQHF.

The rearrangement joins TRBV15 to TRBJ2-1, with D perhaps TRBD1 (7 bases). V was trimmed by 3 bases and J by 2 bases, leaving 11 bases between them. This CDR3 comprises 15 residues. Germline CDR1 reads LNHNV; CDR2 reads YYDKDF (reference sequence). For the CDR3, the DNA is TGTGCCACCAGCAGCGACAGGGAGGCCTACAATGAGCAGTTCTTC. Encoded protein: CATSSDREAYNEQFF.

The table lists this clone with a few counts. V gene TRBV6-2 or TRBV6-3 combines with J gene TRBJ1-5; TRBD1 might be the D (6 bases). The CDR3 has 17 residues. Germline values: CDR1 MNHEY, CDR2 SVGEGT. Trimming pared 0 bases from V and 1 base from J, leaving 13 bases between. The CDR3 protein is CASSYSGRGWSNQPQHF. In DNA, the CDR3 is TGTGCCAGCAGTTACTCTGGCAGGGGATGGAGCAATCAGCCCCAGCATTTT.

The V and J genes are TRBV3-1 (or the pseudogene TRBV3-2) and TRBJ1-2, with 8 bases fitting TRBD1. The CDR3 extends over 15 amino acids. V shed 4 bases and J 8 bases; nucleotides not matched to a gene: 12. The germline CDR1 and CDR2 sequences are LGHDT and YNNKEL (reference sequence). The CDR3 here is CASSPSRARGHGYTF. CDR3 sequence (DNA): TGTGCCAGCAGCCCCTCAAGGGCCAGGGGGCACGGCTACACCTTC.

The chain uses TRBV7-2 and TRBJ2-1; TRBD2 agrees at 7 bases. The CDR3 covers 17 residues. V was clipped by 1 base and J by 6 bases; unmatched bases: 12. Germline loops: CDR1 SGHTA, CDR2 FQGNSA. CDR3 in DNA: TGTGCCAGCAGCTTAGTTCTGGGCGCGGGAGCGGTCAATGAGCAGTTCTTC. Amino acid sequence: CASSLVLGAGAVNEQFF.

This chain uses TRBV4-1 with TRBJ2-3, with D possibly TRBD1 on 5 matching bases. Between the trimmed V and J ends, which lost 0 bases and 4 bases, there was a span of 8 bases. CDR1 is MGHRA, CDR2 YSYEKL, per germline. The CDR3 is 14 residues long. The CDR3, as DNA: TGCGCCAGCAGCCAAGACAGGGCGGCAGATACGCAGTATTTT. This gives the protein CASSQDRAADTQYF.

The CDR3 reads CASGMGTGPGEKLFF. CDR3 DNA: TGTGCCAGTGGGATGGGTACAGGGCCGGGGGAAAAACTGTTTTTT. The chain combines TRBV19 with TRBJ1-4; tentatively, D is TRBD1 (6 bases). CDR3 length: 15 residues. V was trimmed by 8 bases and J by 8 bases, leaving 21 bases between them. CDR1 LNHDA and CDR2 SQIVND come from the germline V gene (reference sequence).

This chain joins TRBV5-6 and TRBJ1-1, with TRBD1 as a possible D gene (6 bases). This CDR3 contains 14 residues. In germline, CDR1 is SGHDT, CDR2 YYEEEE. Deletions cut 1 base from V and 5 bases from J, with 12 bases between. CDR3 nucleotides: TGTGCCAGCAGCTTGAGGGGGGTTCTGACTGAAGCTTTCTTT. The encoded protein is CASSLRGVLTEAFF.

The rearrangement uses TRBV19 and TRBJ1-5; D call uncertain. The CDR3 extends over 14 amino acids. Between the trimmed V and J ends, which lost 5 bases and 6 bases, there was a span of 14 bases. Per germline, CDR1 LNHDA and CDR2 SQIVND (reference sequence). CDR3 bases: TGTGCCAGTAGTCCGCGGGCAGCGGTTCAGCCCCAGCATTTT. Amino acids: CASSPRAAVQPQHF.

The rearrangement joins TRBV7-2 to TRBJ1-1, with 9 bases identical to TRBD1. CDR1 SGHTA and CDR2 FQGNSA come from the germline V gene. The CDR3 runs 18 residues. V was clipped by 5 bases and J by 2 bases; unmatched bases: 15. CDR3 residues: CASSVLPGTGWGNTEAFF. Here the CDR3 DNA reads TGTGCCAGCAGCGTACTTCCCGGGACAGGGTGGGGAAACACTGAAGCTTTCTTT. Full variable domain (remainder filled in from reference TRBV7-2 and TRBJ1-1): GAGVSQSPSNKVTEKGKDVELRCDPISGHTALYWYRQSLGQGLEFLIYFQGNSAPDKSGLPSDRFSAERTGGSVSTLTIQRTQQEDSAVYLCASSVLPGTGWGNTEAFFGQGTRLTVV.